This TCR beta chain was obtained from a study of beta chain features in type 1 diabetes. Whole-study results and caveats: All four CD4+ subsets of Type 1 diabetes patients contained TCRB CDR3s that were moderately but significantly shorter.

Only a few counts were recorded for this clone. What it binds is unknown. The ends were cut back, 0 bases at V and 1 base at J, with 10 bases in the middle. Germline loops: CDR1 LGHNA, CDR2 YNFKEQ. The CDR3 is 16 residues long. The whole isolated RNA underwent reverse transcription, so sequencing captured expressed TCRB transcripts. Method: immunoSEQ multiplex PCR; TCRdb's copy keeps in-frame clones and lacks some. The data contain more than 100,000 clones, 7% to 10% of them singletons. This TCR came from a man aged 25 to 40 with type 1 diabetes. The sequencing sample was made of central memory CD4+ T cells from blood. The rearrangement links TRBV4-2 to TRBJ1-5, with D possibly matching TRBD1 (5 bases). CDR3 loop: CASSQDPGQSNQPQHF. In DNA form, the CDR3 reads TGTGCCAGCAGCCAAGATCCTGGACAAAGCAATCAGCCCCAGCATTTT.